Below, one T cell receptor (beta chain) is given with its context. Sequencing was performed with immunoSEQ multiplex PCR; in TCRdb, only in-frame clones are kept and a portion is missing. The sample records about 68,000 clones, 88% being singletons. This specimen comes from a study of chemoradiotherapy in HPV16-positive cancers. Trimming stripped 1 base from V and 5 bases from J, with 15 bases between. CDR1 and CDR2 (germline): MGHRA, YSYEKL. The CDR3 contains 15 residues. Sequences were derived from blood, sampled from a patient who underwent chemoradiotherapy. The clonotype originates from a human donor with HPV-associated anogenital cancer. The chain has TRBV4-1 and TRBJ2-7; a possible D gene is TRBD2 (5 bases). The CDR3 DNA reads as TGCGCCAGCAGCCAAGCTCCGGGAAGTTTTAACGAGCAGTACTTC. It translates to CASSQAPGSFNEQYF.